The clone carrying this T cell receptor (beta chain) has more than one count but fewer than ten. The data originate from a study of T-cell memory formation after mild COVID-19. At the level of the study: The TCR clusters were mostly specific to one donor.

V lost 0 bases and J lost 8, with 11 bases in between. Germline CDR1 and CDR2: SGHVS and FNYEAQ. CDR3 length equals 14 residues. One entry per CDR3 protein results from TCRdb running MiXCR on the 5' RACE reads. Among about 68,000 distinct CDR3 sequences, around 17% were seen once, and the ten largest hold roughly 33%. The chain has TRBV7-6 and TRBJ2-1; no firm D call. The clonotype comes from an adult woman who had mild COVID-19 (a few samples of this study predate the infection). Cell type and time point are not known. Sequencing was performed on PBMCs or a T cell subset sorted from them (not recorded which). The CDR3 reads CASSLAPPPYEQFF. The CDR3 DNA is TGTGCCAGCAGCTTAGCCCCCCCCCCCTATGAGCAGTTCTTC.